This T cell receptor beta chain came from a study of T cells in Graves' hyperthyroidism and ophthalmopathy. The CDR3 covers 12 residues. CDR1 is MNHEY and CDR2 is SVGAGI in the germline V gene. Germline trimming cut 2 bases from V and 11 bases from J; bases unmatched to any gene: 5. The study, taken as a whole, reports: Also found in blood were most expanded thyroid clonotypes above 0.001.

Enrolled ophthalmopathy patients presented with a Clinical Activity Score of at least 3, a NOSPECS grade of at least 4, and disease duration under 3 months. Researchers amplified the TCR beta CDR3 regions from RNA transcripts. Using the HTBI primer set, a first-round RT-PCR was run on the TCR CDR3. TCRdb passed the multiplex PCR reads through MiXCR, listing each CDR3 protein once. The sample comprises about 520,000 distinct CDR3 sequences, roughly a quarter of which are singletons, and approximately 10% rests with the top ten. In its sample, this clonotype was seen a few times. Its antigen is not known.

The clonotype was recovered from a young woman with Graves' ophthalmopathy. The genes are TRBV6-5 and TRBJ1-1; 7 nucleotides align to TRBD1. Sequencing used blood. CDR3 coding DNA: TGTGCCAGCAGTTACAAGGGGGCCGGGGCTTTCTTT. It yields the protein CASSYKGAGAFF.